This TCR beta chain was recorded in a study of graft-versus-host responses after intestinal transplantation. Study overall: Grafts were multivisceral, liver-intestinal, or isolated intestinal.

Regarding this clone: Antigen: not known.

This table comes from immunoSEQ multiplex PCR, and its TCRdb copy is limited to in-frame clones, with some not included. The table lists some 130,000 clones, approximately 94% of them singletons. After removal of 5 bases from V and 2 bases from J, the junction contained 9 bases not matched to a gene. CDR3 length: 16 residues. Per the germline V gene, CDR1 is SGHAT and CDR2 is FQNNGV. This chain joins TRBV11-2 and TRBJ2-3; 8 nucleotides match TRBD2. The source was unstimulated CD4+ T cells sorted from spleen or lymph node cells, collected before intestinal transplant. The receptor comes from a human donor who received an intestinal transplant. DNA for the CDR3: TGTGCCAGCAGCCCGGGTGGGCGGGGGGCCACAGATACGCAGTATTTT. Amino acids: CASSPGGRGATDTQYF.